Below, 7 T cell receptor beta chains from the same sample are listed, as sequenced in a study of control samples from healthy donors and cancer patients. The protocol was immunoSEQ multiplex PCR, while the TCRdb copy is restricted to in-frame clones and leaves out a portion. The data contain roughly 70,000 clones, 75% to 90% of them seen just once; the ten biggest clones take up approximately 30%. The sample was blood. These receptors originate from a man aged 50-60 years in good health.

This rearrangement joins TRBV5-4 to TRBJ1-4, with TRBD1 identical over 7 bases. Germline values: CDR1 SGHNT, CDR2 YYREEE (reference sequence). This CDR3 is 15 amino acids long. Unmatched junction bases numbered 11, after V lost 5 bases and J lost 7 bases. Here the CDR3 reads CASSQMRDSSEKLFF. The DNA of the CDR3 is TGTGCCAGCAGTCAAATGCGGGACAGCTCTGAAAAACTGTTTTTT.

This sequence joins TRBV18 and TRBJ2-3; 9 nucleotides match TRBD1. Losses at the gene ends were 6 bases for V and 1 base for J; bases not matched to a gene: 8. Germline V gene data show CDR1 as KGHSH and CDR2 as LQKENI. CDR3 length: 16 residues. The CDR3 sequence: CASSILRTGGTDTQYF. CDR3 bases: TGTGCCAGCTCTATACTGAGGACAGGGGGCACAGATACGCAGTATTTT.

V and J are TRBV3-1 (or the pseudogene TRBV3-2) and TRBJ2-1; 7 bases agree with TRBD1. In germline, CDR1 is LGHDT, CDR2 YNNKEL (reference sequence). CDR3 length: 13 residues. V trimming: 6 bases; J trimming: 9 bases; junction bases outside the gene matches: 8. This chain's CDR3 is CASSQTGATEQFF. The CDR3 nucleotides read TGTGCCAGCAGTCAAACAGGGGCTACTGAGCAGTTCTTC.

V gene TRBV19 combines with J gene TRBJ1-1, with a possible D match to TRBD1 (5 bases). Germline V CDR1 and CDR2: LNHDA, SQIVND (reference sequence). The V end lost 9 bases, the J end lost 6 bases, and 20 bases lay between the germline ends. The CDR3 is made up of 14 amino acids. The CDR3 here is CASRFSGDGPEAFF. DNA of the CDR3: TGTGCCAGCAGGTTTTCGGGGGATGGGCCTGAAGCTTTCTTT.

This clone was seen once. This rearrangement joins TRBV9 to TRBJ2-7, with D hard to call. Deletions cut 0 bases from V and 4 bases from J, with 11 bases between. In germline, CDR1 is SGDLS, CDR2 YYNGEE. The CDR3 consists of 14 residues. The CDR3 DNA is TGTGCCAGCAGCGTAGGGGTACAGAAATACGAGCAGTACTTC. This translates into CASSVGVQKYEQYF. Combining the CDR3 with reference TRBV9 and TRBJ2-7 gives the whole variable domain DSGVTQTPKHLITATGQRVTLRCSPRSGDLSVYWYQQSLDQGLQFLIQYYNGEERAKGNILERFSAQQFPDLHSELNLSSLELGDSALYFCASSVGVQKYEQYFGPGTRLTVT.

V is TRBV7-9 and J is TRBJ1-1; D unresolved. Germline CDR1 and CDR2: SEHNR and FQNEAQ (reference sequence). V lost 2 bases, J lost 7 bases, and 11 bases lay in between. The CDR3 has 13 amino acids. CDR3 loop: CASSLWSGFEAFF. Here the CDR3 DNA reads TGTGCCAGCAGCTTATGGTCAGGATTTGAAGCTTTCTTT.

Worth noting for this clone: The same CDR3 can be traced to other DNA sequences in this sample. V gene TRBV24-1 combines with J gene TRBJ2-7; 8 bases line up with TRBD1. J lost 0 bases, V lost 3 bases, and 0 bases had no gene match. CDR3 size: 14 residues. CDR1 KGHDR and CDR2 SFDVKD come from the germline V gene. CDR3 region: CATSDGTGSYEQYF. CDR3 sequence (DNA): TGTGCCACCAGTGATGGGACAGGCTCCTACGAGCAGTACTTC.